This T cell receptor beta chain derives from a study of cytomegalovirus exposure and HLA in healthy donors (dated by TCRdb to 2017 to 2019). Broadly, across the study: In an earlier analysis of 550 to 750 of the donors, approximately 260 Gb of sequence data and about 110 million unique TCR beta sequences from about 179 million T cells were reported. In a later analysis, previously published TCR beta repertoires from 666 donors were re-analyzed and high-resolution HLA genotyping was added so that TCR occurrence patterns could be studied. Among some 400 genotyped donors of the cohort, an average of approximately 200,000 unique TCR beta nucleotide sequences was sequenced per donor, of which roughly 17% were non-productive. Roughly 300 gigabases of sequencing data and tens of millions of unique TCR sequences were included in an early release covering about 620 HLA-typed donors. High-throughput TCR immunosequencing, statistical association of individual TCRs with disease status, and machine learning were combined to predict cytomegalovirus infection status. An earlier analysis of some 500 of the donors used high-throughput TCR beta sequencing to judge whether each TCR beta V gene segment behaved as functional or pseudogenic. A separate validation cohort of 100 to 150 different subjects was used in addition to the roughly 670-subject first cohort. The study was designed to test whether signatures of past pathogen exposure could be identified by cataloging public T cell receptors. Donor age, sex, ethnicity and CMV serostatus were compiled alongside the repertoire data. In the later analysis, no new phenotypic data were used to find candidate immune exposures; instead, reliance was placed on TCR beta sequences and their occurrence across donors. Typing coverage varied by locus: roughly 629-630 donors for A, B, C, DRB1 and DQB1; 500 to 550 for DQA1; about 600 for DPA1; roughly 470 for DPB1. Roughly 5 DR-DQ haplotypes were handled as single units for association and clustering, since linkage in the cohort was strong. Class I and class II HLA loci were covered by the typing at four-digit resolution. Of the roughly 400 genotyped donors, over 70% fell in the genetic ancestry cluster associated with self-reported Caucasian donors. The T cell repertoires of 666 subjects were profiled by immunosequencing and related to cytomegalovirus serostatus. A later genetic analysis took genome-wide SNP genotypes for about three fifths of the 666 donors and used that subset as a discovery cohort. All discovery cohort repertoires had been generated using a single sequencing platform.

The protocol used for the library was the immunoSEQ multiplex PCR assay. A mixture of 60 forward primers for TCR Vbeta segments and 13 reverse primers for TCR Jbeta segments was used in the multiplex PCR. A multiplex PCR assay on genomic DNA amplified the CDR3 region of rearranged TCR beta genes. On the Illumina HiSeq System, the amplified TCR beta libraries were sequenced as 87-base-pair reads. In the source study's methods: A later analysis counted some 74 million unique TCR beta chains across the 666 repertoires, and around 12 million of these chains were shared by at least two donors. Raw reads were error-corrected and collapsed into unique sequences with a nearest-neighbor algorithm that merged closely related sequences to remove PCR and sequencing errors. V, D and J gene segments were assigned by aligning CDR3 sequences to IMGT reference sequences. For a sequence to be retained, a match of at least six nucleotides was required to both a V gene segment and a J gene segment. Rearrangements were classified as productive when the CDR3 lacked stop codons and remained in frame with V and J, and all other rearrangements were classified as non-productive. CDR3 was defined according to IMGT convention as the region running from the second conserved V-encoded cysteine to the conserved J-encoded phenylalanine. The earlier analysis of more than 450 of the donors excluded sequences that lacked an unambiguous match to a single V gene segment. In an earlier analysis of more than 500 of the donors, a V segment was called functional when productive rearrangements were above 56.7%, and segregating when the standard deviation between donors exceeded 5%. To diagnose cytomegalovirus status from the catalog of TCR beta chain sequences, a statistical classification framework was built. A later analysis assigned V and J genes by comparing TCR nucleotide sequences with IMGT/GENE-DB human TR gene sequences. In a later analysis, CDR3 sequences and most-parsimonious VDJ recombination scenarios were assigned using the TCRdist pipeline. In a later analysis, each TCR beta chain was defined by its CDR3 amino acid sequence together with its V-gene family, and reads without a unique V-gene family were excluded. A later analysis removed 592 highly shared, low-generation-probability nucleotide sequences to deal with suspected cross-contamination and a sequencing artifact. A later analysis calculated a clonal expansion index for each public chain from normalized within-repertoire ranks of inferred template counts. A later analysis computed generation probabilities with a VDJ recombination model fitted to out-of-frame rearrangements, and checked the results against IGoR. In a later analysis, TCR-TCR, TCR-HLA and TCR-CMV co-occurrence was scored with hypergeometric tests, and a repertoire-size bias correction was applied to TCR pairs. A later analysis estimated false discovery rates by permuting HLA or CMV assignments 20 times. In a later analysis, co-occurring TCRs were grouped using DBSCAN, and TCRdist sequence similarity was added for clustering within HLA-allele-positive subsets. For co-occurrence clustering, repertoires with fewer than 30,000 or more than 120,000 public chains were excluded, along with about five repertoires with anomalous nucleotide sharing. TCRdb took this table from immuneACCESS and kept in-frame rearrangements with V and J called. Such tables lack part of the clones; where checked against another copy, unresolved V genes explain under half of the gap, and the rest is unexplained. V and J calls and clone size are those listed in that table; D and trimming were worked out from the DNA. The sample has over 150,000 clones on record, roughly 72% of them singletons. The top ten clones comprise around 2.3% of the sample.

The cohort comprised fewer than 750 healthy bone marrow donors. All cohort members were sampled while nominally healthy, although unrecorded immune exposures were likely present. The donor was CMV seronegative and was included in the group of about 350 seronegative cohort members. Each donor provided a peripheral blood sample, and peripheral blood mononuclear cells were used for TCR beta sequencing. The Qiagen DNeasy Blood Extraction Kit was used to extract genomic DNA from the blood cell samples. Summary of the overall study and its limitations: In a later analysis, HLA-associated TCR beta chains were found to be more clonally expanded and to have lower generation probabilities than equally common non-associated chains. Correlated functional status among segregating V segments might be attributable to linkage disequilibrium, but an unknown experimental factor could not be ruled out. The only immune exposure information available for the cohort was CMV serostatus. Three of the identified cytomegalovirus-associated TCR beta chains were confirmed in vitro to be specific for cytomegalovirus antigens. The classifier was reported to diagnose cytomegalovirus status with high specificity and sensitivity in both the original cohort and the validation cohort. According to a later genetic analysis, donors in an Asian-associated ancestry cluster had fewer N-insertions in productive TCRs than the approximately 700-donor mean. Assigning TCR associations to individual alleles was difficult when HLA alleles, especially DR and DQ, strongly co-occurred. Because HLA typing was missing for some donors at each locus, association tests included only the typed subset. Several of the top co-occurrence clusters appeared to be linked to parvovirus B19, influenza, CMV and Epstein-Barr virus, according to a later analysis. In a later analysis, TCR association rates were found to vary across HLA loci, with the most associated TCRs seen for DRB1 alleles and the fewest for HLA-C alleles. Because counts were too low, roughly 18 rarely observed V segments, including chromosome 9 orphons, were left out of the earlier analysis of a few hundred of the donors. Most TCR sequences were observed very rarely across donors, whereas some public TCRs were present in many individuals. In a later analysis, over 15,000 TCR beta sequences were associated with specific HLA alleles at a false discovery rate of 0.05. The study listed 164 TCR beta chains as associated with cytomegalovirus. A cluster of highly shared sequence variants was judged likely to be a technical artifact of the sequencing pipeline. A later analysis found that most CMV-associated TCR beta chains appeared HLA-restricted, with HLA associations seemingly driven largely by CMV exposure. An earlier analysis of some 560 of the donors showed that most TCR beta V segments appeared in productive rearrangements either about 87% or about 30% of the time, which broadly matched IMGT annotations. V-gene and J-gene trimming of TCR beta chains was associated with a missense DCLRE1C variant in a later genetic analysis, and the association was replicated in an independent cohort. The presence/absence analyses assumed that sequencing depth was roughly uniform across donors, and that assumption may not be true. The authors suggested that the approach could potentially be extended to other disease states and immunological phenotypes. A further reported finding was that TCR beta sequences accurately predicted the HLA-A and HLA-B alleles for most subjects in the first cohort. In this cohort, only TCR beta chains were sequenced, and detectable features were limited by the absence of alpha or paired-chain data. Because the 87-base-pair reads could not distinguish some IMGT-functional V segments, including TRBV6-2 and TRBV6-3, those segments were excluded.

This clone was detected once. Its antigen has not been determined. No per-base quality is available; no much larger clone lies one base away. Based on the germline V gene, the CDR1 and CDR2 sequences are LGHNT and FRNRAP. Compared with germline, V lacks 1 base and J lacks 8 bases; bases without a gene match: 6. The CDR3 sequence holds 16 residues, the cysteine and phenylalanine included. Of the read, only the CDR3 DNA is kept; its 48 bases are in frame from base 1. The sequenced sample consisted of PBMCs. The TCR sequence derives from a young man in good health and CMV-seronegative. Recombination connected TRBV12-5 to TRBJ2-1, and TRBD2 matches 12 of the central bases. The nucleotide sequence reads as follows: TGTGCTAGTGGTTTGGATCTAGCGGGGGGGCCGGATGAGCAGTTCTTC. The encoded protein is CASGLDLAGGPDEQFF.